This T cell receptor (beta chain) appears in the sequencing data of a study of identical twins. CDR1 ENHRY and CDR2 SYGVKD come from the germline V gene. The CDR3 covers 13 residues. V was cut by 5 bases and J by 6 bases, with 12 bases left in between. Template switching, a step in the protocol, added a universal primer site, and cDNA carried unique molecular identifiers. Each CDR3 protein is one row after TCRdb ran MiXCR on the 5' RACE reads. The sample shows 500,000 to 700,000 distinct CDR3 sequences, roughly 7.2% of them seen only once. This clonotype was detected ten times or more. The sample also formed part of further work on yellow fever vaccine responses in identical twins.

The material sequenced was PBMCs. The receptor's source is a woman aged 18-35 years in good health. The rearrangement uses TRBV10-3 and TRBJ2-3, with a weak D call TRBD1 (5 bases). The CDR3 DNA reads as TGTGCCATCAGTTGGACACGAATCGATACGCAGTATTTT. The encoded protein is CAISWTRIDTQYF.